Sequencing of this T cell receptor beta chain was carried out in a study of Graves' ophthalmopathy and Graves' hyperthyroidism (dated by TCRdb to 2017 to 2018). At the level of the whole study: Stable hyperthyroidism was defined as no progression to ophthalmopathy within 18 months of follow-up. To explore V-J signatures that separate ophthalmopathy from hyperthyroidism, a discovery set of around 97 patients was enrolled, consisting of 40 to 45 with ophthalmopathy and some 56 with stable hyperthyroidism. Following sample collection, hyperthyroidism patients were given methimazole at a starting dose of 30 mg daily, and ophthalmopathy patients were given high-dose intravenous methylprednisolone. The independent validation cohort included around 19 hyperthyroidism patients plus 17 patients who later progressed from hyperthyroidism to ophthalmopathy. The study used TCR beta repertoire signatures to distinguish Graves' ophthalmopathy from Graves' hyperthyroidism and to predict progression to ophthalmopathy. In six hyperthyroidism patients, the T-cell repertoire of thyroid tissue was compared with the T-cell repertoire of blood. In total, 120 to 150 blood samples were TCR-sequenced: approximately 40 ophthalmopathy, some 75 hyperthyroidism and 17 hyperthyroidism-to-ophthalmopathy patients.

A note on this clonotype: Its antigen is not yet known. Base qualities are not recorded, but no much larger clone differs from it by a single base.

The hyperthyroidism patients were 18 to 65 years old and newly diagnosed, with a disease duration of less than 2 months. Patients were excluded if they had other autoimmune diseases, uncontrolled infections, pregnancy or lactation. Clinical symptoms, serum thyroxine, TRAb, thyroid ultrasound and orbital computed tomography formed the basis of the diagnosis. Total RNA was extracted with Trizol reagent and quality-checked on an Agilent 2100 Bioanalyzer. For repertoire sequencing, the TCR beta CDR3 regions were amplified from RNA transcripts. HTBI primers and the Qiagen OneStep RT-PCR kit were used in a first-round RT-PCR, which was followed by a second-round multiplex PCR, size selection and purification. Sequencing of the libraries was carried out on an Illumina HiSeq2000 in paired-end mode with 100 bp reads. Per the original workflow: Reads were processed with SOAPnuke, discarding reads with adapters, uncalled bases, mean Phred below 15, or no exact constant-primer or identifier match. COPE v1.2.5 was used to merge the high-quality paired reads. Clonotypes were defined as unique nucleotide sequences and were aligned to IMGT TRB V, D and J references using MiTCR v1.1. The analysis was limited to V-J combinations with a frequency above 0.0001, which together covered about 99% of the repertoires. For each V-J combination, a TCR clonal expansion and chaos score was defined as F50 clonal expansion divided by the chaos observed in the TCRdist matrix. Welch's t-statistics and random forest were used to narrow the features down to around twelve V-J combinations, which were then fed into a naive Bayes classifier. The similarity between thyroid and blood repertoires was quantified using the Morisita-Horn index. TCRdb's own reprocessing of the public reads used fastp at Q25 and MiXCR and kept productive beta chains. Each entry is one CDR3 protein sequence, shown with its most common DNA and genes. These V and J calls rely on TCRdb rather than the paper's analysis. In all, the sample holds around 1.1 million distinct CDR3 sequences, and approximately 35% of those were seen once. The top ten hold roughly 10% of the sample.

Trimming removed 0 bases from V and 5 bases from J, leaving 13 bases between the germline ends. Reading from cysteine to phenylalanine, the CDR3 counts 15 amino acids. The sequence is cut down to CDR3 DNA, 45 bases in frame from base 1. The germline V gene yields ENHRY for CDR1 and SYGVKD for CDR2. What the work shows at the level of the full study, not this receptor alone: Sample size was not predetermined statistically, and investigators were not blinded to group allocation. Most expanded thyroid clonotypes with frequency above 0.001 were also detected in blood, suggesting blood repertoires may reflect the thyroid immune response. In validation, the model predicted ophthalmopathy progression with 55% to 71% sensitivity and 72.22% specificity; 12 predicted patients were CT-confirmed with GO in a median of approximately 6.5 months. In cross-validation, the 13-signature model distinguished ophthalmopathy from stable hyperthyroidism with around 90% sensitivity and approximately 81% specificity, while in the test set the corresponding values were 80% and 75%.

The chain employs TRBV10-3 and TRBJ1-1, with the D gene too uncertain to name. Specimen: peripheral blood or thyroid tissue (not recorded which). This sequence was found in an adult man with Graves' hyperthyroidism. In nucleotides, the sequence is TGTGCCATCAGTGAGTCAGGCCAGGTCGGAACTGAAGCTTTCTTT. Its amino acids are CAISESGQVGTEAFF.